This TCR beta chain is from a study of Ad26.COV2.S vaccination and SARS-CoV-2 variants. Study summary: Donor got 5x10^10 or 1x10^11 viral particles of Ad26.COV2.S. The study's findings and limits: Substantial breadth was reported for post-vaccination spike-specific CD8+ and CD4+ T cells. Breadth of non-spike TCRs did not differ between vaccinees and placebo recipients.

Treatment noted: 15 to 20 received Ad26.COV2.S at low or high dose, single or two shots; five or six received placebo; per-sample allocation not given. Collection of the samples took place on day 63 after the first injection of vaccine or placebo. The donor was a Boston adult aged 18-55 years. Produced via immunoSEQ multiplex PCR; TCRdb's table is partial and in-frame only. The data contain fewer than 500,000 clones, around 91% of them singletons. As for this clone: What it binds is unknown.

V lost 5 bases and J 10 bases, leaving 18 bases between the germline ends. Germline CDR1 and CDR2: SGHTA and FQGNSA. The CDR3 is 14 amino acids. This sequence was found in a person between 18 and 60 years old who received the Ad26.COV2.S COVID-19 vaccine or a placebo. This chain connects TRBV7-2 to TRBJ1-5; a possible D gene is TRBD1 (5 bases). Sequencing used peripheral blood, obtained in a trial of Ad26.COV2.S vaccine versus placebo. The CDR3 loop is CASSRGVRGEPQHF. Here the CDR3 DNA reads TGTGCCAGCAGCCGTGGGGTGCGGGGCGAACCCCAGCATTTT.